Listed here are 16 T cell receptor beta chains from one sample, sequenced in a study of identical twins. TCRdb independently ran MiXCR on the 5' RACE reads; one entry per CDR3 protein. The table lists about 330,000 distinct CDR3 sequences, over 9% of them singletons, with around 7.2% in the top ten. A further study also used this sample, focusing on yellow fever vaccine responses in identical twins.

Sample: CD8+ T cells sorted from blood. These receptors all stem from a woman under 30 in good health.

This clonotype was observed at least ten times. CDR3 sequence: CASSDGQSTNEKLFF. CDR3 DNA: TGTGCCAGCAGCGATGGACAGTCAACTAATGAAAAACTGTTTTTT. V and J are TRBV12-3 or TRBV12-4 and TRBJ1-4, with D possibly matching TRBD1 (6 bases). This CDR3 spans 15 amino acids. Trimming took off 6 bases at V and 0 bases at J, with 11 bases between the two ends.

This clonotype was counted between two and nine times. The chain has TRBV20-1 and TRBJ2-1; unclear D gene. Germline V gene lookup returns CDR1 DFQATT and CDR2 SNEGSKA (reference sequence). V was clipped by 0 bases and J by 3 bases, with 12 bases between them. The CDR3 has 15 residues. CDR3: CSARDGGPIYNEQFF. CDR3 bases: TGCAGTGCTAGAGATGGCGGACCCATCTACAATGAGCAGTTCTTC.

This clonotype was seen more than once but under ten times. This chain connects TRBV2 to TRBJ2-1, with D perhaps TRBD2 (6 bases). Germline V gene lookup returns CDR1 SNHLY and CDR2 FYNNEI. V lost 2 bases and J lost 6, with 11 bases in between. The CDR3 runs to 14 residues. The CDR3 here is CASSEYGGTNEQFF. DNA of the CDR3: TGTGCCAGCAGTGAATACGGCGGGACCAATGAGCAGTTCTTC.

The chain combines TRBV20-1 with TRBJ2-2, with 10 bases aligning to TRBD2. Losses at the gene ends were 5 bases for V and 3 bases for J; bases not matched to a gene: 3. CDR1 and CDR2 (germline): DFQATT, SNEGSKA (reference sequence). The CDR3 sequence is 14 residues long. CDR3 DNA: TGCAGTGCTCCCGGGACTAGCGACACCGGGGAGCTGTTTTTT. Amino acid sequence: CSAPGTSDTGELFF.

This clonotype was found a few times. The V gene is TRBV13, the J gene TRBJ2-2, with D unresolved. CDR1 PRHDT and CDR2 FYEKMQ come from the germline V gene (reference sequence). The V end was cut by 3 bases, the J end by 4 bases, with 9 bases between. The CDR3 sequence is 14 residues long. The CDR3 region has the DNA TGTGCCAGCAGCTTGGGTCTTGCCACCGGGGAGCTGTTTTTT. This gives the protein CASSLGLATGELFF.

The V call is TRBV5-4, the J call TRBJ2-1; 15 bases are a match to TRBD2. The CDR3 runs to 18 residues. V was clipped by 0 bases and J by 5 bases; unmatched bases: 6. The V gene's germline CDR1 is SGHNT and CDR2 YYREEE (reference sequence). The CDR3 loop is CASSLGFWTSGGDNEQFF. CDR3 sequence (DNA): TGTGCCAGCAGCTTGGGGTTTTGGACTAGCGGGGGGGACAATGAGCAGTTCTTC.

The chain is built from TRBV15 and TRBJ2-1; maybe TRBD1 (6 bases). CDR1 is LNHNV and CDR2 is YYDKDF in the germline V gene (reference sequence). The CDR3 covers 16 residues. Trimming cost V 3 bases and J 4 bases, with 16 bases left between them. The CDR3 DNA is TGTGCCACCAGCAGCCCACAGGGTCCTAATTACAATGAGCAGTTCTTC. It is translated as CATSSPQGPNYNEQFF.

The V gene is TRBV27, the J gene TRBJ1-5; no clear D gene. V was trimmed by 1 base and J by 1 base, leaving 8 bases between them. CDR1 and CDR2 from the germline V gene are MNHEY and SMNVEV (reference sequence). CDR3 length equals 15 residues. CDR3 nucleotides: TGTGCCAGCAGTTTATGGGCGGGGAGCAATCAGCCCCAGCATTTT. This sequence encodes CASSLWAGSNQPQHF.

This clonotype came up many times. V is TRBV5-6 and J is TRBJ1-1, with D unresolved. CDR1 and CDR2 (germline): SGHDT, YYEEEE. The CDR3 sequence is 13 residues long. Trimming took off 1 base at V and 5 bases at J, with 9 bases between the two ends. Written as DNA, the CDR3 is TGTGCCAGCAGCTTGCAAGGGTGGACTGAAGCTTTCTTT. Protein product: CASSLQGWTEAFF.

This clonotype showed up many times. The chain is built from TRBV28 and TRBJ2-7; D is unclear. With 1 base removed from V and 0 bases from J, the gap between germline ends came to 7 bases. This CDR3 spans 14 amino acids. Per the germline V gene, CDR1 is MDHEN and CDR2 is SYDVKM. The CDR3 bases are TGTGCCAGCAGTTTATTCCCAGACTCCTACGAGCAGTACTTC. It encodes CASSLFPDSYEQYF.

The V and J genes are TRBV9 and TRBJ2-1; 8 nucleotides align to TRBD2. Germline trimming cut 4 bases from V and 1 base from J; bases unmatched to any gene: 7. The germline V gene encodes CDR1 SGDLS and CDR2 YYNGEE. The CDR3 consists of 16 residues. CDR3 loop: CASSPSGSTSYNEQFF. DNA for the CDR3: TGTGCCAGCAGCCCGAGCGGGAGCACGTCCTACAATGAGCAGTTCTTC.

Ten or more counts support this clonotype. The V call is TRBV9, the J call TRBJ1-1, with D perhaps matching TRBD1 (5 bases). Germline assignment: CDR1 SGDLS and CDR2 YYNGEE. Deletions cut 6 bases from V and 6 bases from J, with 15 bases between. The CDR3 runs to 13 residues. The CDR3 region has the DNA TGTGCCAGCACCGAGACCCAGGGCTCTGAAGCTTTCTTT. Translating gives CASTETQGSEAFF. The full variable domain, in which reference TRBV9 and TRBJ1-1 provide the parts outside the CDR3, is DSGVTQTPKHLITATGQRVTLRCSPRSGDLSVYWYQQSLDQGLQFLIQYYNGEERAKGNILERFSAQQFPDLHSELNLSSLELGDSALYFCASTETQGSEAFFGQGTRLTVV.

Only a few counts were recorded for this clonotype. The CDR3 is CASSMGQTNTGELFF. The CDR3 region has the DNA TGTGCCAGCAGCATGGGACAGACCAACACCGGGGAGCTGTTTTTT. This rearrangement joins TRBV5-6 to TRBJ2-2; 7 bases match TRBD1. The CDR3 loop spans 15 amino acids. Germline CDR1 is SGHDT and CDR2 is YYEEEE. V dropped 4 bases and J dropped 2; count of bases not matched to a gene: 5.

This clonotype came up many times. This sequence joins TRBV5-1 and TRBJ2-5; D might be TRBD2 (5 bases). The CDR3 sequence is 13 residues long. The V end lost 3 bases, the J end lost 5 bases, and 11 bases lay between the germline ends. Germline loops: CDR1 SGHRS, CDR2 YFSETQ. CDR3 DNA: TGCGCCAGCAGCTGGACTTCTTGGGAGACCCAGTACTTC. Protein sequence: CASSWTSWETQYF.

This clonotype was detected only a few times. The chain uses TRBV7-8 and TRBJ2-7; 7 bases match TRBD2. This CDR3 is built from 14 residues. With 5 bases clipped from V and 0 bases from J, the junction kept 4 bases outside the gene matches. CDR1 and CDR2 from the germline V gene are SGHVS and FQNEAQ. CDR3 coding DNA: TGTGCCAGCAGCAAGGCGGGGGTCTCCTACGAGCAGTACTTC. As protein: CASSKAGVSYEQYF.

V gene TRBV6-1 combines with J gene TRBJ1-1; 8 nucleotides align to TRBD1. The CDR3 runs to 13 residues. Germline assignment: CDR1 MNHNS and CDR2 SASEGT. Trimming removed 11 bases from V and 0 bases from J; junction bases left unmatched: 5. The CDR3 is CAGDRSMNTEAFF. CDR3 nucleotides: TGTGCCGGGGACAGGTCTATGAACACTGAAGCTTTCTTT.